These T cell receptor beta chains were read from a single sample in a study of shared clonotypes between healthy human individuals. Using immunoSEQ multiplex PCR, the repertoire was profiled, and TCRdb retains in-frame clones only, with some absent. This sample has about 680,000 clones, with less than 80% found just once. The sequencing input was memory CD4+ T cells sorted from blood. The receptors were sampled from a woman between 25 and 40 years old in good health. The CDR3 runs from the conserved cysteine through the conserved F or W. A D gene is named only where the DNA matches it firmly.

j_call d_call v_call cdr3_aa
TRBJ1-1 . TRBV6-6 CASSYEQGNTEAFF
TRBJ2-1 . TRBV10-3 CATESDRAYNEQFF
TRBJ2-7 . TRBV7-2 CASSLARSRYEQYF
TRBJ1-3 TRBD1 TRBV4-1 CASSQTGGSGNTIYF
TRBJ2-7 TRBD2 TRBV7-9 CASSARLAGDEQYF
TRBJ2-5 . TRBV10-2 CASSDLGLNQETQYF
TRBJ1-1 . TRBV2 CASSANMGRQSLAFF
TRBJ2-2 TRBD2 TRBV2 CASTKAGANTGELFF
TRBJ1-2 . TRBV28 CASSLGQGYTF
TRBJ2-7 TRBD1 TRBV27 CASSAGTGGNSYEQYF